These T cell receptor beta chains were read from a single sample in a study of monozygotic twins with inflammatory bowel disease. TCRdb processed the 5' RACE reads again and assigns one entry to each CDR3 protein, with no DNA. This repertoire includes 350,000 to 500,000 distinct CDR3 sequences. The sequencing sample was made of blood. All receptors come from a human donor with ulcerative colitis or Crohn's disease, or a healthy co-twin of an affected twin (not recorded which). The CDR3 runs from the conserved cysteine through the conserved F or W. Fields, in order: V gene, J gene, CDR3 protein.

v_call: TRBV12-3/TRBV12-4
j_call: TRBJ1-3
cdr3_aa: CASSFGTSGNTIYF

v_call: TRBV29-1
j_call: TRBJ2-7
cdr3_aa: CSVEIQGGYEQYF

v_call: TRBV7-2
j_call: TRBJ2-1
cdr3_aa: CASSLVPYNEQFF

v_call: TRBV29-1
j_call: TRBJ2-4
cdr3_aa: CSVARTGPKNIQYF

v_call: TRBV6-1
j_call: TRBJ1-2
cdr3_aa: CASSETQRRGYTF

v_call: TRBV28
j_call: TRBJ1-1
cdr3_aa: CASSPTRGQREAFF

v_call: TRBV6-1
j_call: TRBJ2-1
cdr3_aa: CASRPRDRGHGEQFF

v_call: TRBV5-1
j_call: TRBJ1-1
cdr3_aa: CASTAWAGADTEAFF

v_call: TRBV12-3/TRBV12-4
j_call: TRBJ2-2
cdr3_aa: CASSFSGATGELFF

v_call: TRBV27
j_call: TRBJ1-1
cdr3_aa: CASSLGGAFSRAFF